The clone carrying this T cell receptor beta chain appeared many times. The target antigen is unknown. TCRdb recomputed calls from the reads with MiXCR, one row per CDR3 protein. Of about 130,000 distinct CDR3 sequences in the sample, roughly 9% were seen once. This sample is drawn from a study of T cell repertoires in cytomegalovirus infection. Study as a whole: Public TCR beta signatures were indicative of both CMV infection and a matching HLA type. Study-wide results and limits: Of the TCR beta families, the public ones yielded a cumulative frequency that identified carriers of CMV plus the relevant HLA. Across the ex vivo response, the dominant clonotypes were HLA-C-restricted CMV-specific TCR beta clonotypes.

V lost 3 bases and J 4 bases, leaving 10 bases between the germline ends. This CDR3 comprises 13 residues. Sequencing used PBMCs. The source of this sequence is a human donor in good health (CMV status not recorded). Some clones in this sample may be carry-over from other donors' samples. The rearrangement links TRBV12-3 or TRBV12-4 to TRBJ2-7; maybe TRBD2 (5 bases). The CDR3 DNA reads as TGTGCCAGCAGTTTGAGGGTGTCATACGAGCAGTACTTC. Translation: CASSLRVSYEQYF.